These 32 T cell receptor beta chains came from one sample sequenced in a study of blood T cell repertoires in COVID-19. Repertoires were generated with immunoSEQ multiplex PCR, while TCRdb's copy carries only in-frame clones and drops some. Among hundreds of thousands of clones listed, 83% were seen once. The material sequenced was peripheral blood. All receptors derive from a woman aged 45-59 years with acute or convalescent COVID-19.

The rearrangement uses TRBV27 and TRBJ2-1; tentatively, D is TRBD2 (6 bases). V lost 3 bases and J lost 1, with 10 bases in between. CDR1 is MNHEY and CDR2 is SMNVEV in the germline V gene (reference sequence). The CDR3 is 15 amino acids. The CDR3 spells CASSFRDLSYNEQFF. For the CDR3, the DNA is TGTGCCAGCAGTTTCCGGGACTTGTCCTACAATGAGCAGTTCTTC.

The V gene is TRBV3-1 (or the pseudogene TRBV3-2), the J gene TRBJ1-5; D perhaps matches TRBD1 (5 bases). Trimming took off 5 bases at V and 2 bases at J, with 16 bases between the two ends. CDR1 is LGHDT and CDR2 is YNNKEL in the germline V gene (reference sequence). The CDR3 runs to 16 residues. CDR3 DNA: TGTGCCAGCAGCAAACAAGGGGCAAGCGGCAATCAGCCCCAGCATTTT. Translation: CASSKQGASGNQPQHF.

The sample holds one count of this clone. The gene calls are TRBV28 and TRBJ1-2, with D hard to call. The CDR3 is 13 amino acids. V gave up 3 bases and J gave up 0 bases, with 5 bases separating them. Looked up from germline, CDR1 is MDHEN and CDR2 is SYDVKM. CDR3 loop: CASSFNSNYGYTF. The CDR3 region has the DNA TGTGCCAGCAGTTTCAACTCTAACTATGGCTACACCTTC.

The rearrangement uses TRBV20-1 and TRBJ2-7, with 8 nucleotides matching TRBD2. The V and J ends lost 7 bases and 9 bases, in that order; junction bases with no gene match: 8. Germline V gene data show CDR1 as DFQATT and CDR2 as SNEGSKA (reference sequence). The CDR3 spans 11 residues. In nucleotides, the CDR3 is TGCAGTGGACTAGCGATGGAGGGGCAGTACTTC. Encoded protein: CSGLAMEGQYF.

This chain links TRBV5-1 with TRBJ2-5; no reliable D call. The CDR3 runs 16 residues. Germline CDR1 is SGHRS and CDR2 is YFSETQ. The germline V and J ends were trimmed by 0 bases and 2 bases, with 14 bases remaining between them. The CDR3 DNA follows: TGCGCCAGCAGCTTGGGCGCTCGCGCGCCACAAGAGACCCAGTACTTC. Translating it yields CASSLGARAPQETQYF. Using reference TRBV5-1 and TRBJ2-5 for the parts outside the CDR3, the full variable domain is KAGVTQTPRYLIKTRGQQVTLSCSPISGHRSVSWYQQTPGQGLQFLFEYFSETQRNKGNFPGRFSGRQFSNSRSEMNVSTLELGDSALYLCASSLGARAPQETQYFGPGTRLLVL.

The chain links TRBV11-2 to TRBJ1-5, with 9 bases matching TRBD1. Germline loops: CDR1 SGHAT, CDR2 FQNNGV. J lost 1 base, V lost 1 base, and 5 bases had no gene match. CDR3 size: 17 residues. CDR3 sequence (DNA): TGTGCCAGCAGCTTAGGGACAGGGGCCTTGAGCAATCAGCCCCAGCATTTT. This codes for CASSLGTGALSNQPQHF.

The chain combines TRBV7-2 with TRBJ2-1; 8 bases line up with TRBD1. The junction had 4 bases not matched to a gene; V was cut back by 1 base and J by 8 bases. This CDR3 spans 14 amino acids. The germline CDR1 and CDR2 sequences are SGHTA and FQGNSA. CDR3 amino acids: CASSLDDRGYEQFF. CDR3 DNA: TGTGCCAGCAGCTTAGATGACAGGGGCTATGAGCAGTTCTTC.

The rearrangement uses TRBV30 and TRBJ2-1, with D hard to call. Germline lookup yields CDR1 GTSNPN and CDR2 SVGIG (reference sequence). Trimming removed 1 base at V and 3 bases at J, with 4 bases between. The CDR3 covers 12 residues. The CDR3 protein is CAWSANYNEQFF. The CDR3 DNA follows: TGTGCCTGGAGTGCAAACTACAATGAGCAGTTCTTC.

The CDR3 bases are TGTGCCAGCAGTTTACTAGTCTGGGATACGCAGTATTTT. As protein: CASSLLVWDTQYF. V usage is TRBV27 and J usage is TRBJ2-3; D is uncertain. Germline CDR1 is MNHEY and CDR2 is SMNVEV (reference sequence). The CDR3 loop spans 13 amino acids. The germline V and J ends were trimmed by 2 bases and 6 bases, with 9 bases remaining between them.

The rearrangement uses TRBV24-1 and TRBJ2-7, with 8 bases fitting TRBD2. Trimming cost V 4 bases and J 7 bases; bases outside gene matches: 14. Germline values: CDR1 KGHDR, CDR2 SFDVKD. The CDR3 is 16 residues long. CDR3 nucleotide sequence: TGTGCCACCAGTGAGGCCGGGACTAGAAGTACGGGAGAGCAGTACTTC. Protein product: CATSEAGTRSTGEQYF.

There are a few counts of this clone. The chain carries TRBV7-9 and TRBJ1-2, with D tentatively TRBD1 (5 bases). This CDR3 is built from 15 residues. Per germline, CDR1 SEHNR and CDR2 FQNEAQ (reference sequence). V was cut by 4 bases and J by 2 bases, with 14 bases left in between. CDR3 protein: CASSSEGATNYGYTF. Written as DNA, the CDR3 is TGTGCCAGCAGCTCGGAAGGGGCGACGAACTATGGCTACACCTTC.

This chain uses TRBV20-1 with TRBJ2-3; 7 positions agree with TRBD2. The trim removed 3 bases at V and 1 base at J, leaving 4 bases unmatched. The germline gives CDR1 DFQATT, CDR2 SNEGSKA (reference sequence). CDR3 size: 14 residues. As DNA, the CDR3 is TGCAGTGCTAGTAGCCTAGCGGGCACAGATACGCAGTATTTT. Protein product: CSASSLAGTDTQYF.

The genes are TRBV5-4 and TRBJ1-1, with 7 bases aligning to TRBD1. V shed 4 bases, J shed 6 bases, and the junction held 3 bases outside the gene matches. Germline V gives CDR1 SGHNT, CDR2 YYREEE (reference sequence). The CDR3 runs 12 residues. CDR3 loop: CASSGTEAEAFF. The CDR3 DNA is TGTGCCAGCAGCGGGACAGAGGCTGAAGCTTTCTTT.

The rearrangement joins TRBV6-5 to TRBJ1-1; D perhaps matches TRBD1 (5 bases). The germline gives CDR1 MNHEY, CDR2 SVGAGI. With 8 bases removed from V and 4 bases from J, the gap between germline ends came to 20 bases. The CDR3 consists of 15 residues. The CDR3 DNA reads TGTGCCAGCTGGGGGTTTCGACGGGGGAGCACTGAAGCTTTCTTT. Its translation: CASWGFRRGSTEAFF.

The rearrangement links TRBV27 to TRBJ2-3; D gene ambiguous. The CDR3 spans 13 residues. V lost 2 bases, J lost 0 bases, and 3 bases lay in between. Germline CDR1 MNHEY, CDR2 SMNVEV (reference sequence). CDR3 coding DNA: TGTGCCAGCAGTTTAATAAGCACAGATACGCAGTATTTT. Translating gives CASSLISTDTQYF.

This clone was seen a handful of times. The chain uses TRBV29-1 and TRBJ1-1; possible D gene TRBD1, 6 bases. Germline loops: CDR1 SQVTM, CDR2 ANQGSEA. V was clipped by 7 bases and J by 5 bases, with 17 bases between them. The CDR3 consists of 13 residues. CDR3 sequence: CSAEGGVGTEAFF. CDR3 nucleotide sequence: TGCAGCGCCGAAGGGGGGGTAGGAACTGAAGCTTTCTTT.

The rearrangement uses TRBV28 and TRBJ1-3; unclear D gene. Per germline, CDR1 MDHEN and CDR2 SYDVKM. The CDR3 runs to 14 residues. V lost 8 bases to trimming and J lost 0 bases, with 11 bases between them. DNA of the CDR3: TGTGCCAGCGATCAGGATAGCTCTGGAAACACCATATATTTT. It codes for CASDQDSSGNTIYF.

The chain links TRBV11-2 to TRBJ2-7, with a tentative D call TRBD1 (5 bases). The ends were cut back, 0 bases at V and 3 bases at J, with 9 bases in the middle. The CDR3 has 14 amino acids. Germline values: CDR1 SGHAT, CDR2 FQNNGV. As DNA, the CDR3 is TGTGCCAGCAGCTTAGAGGGGCCCATCTACGAGCAGTACTTC. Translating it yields CASSLEGPIYEQYF.

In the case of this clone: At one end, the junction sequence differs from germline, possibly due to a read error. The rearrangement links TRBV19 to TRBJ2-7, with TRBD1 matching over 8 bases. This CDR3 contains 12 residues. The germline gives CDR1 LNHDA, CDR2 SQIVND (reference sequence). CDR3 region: CASTHPDRGTNF. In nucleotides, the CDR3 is TGTGCCAGTACCCACCCAGACAGGGGTACAAACTTC.

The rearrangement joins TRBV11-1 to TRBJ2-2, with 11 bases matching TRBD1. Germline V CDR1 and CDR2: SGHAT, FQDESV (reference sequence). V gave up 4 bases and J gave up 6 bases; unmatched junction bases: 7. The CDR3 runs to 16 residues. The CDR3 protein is CASSSWTGGAAGELFF. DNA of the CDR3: TGTGCCAGCAGCTCGTGGACAGGGGGCGCGGCCGGGGAGCTGTTTTTT.

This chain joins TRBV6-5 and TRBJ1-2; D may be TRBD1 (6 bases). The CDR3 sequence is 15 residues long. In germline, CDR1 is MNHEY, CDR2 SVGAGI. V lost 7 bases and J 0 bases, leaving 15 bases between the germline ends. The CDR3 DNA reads TGTGCCAGCATCTGGGGGCTGGAACCTAACTATGGCTACACCTTC. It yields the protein CASIWGLEPNYGYTF.

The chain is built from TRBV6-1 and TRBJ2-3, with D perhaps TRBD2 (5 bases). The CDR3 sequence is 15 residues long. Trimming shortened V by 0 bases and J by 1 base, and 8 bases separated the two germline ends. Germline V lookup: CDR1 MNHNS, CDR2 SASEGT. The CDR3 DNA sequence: TGTGCCAGCAGTGAAGCTGCGGGCGGCACAGATACGCAGTATTTT. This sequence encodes CASSEAAGGTDTQYF.

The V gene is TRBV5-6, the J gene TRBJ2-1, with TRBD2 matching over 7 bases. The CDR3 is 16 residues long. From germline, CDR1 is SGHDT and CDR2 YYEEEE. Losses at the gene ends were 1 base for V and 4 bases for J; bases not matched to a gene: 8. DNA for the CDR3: TGTGCCAGCAGCTTGATAGGACGGGAGGATTACAATGAGCAGTTCTTC. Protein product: CASSLIGREDYNEQFF.

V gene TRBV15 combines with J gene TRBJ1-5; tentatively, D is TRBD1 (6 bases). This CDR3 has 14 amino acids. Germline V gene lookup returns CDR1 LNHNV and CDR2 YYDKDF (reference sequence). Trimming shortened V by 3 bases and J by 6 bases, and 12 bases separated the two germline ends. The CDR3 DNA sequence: TGTGCCACCAGCAGTGATAGGGGGGGTCAGCCCCAGCATTTT. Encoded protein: CATSSDRGGQPQHF.

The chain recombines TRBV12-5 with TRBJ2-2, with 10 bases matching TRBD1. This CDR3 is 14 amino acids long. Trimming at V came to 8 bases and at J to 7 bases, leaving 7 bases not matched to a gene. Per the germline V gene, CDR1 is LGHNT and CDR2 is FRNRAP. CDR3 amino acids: CASTRQGALGELFF. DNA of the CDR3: TGTGCTAGTACGAGACAGGGGGCTCTCGGGGAGCTGTTTTTT.

Written as DNA, the CDR3 is TGTGCCAGCAGCTTAGTTGCGACTAGCGGGAGTGCAGATACGCAGTATTTT. Amino acid sequence: CASSLVATSGSADTQYF. This chain uses TRBV7-2 with TRBJ2-3; 12 nucleotides line up with TRBD2. Germline CDR1 and CDR2: SGHTA and FQGNSA. V lost 1 base, J lost 4 bases, and 6 bases stayed unmatched. This CDR3 comprises 17 residues.

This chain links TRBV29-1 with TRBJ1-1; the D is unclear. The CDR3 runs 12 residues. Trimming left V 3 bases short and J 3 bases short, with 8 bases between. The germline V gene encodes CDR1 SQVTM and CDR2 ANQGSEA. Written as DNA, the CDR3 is TGCAGCGTTGACCAGGCCCACACTGAAGCTTTCTTT. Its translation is CSVDQAHTEAFF.

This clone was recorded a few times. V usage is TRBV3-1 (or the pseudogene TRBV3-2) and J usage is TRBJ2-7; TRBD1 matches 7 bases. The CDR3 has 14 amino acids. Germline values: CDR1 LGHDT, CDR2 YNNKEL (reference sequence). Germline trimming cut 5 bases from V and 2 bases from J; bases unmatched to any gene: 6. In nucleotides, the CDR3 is TGTGCCAGCAGCTCCCGGACAGGACCCTACGAGCAGTACTTC. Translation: CASSSRTGPYEQYF.

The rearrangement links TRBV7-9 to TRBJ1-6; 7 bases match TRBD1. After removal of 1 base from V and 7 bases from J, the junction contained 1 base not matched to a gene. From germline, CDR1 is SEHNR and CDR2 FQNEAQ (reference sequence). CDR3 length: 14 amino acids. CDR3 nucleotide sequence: TGTGCCAGCAGCTTAGAGGGACAGAATTCACCCCTCCACTTT. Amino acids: CASSLEGQNSPLHF.

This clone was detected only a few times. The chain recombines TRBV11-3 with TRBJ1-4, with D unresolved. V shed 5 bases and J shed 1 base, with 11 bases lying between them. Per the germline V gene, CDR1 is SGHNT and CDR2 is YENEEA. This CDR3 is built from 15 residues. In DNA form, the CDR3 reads TGTGCCAGCAGCGATCTTGGCGGAACTAATGAAAAACTGTTTTTT. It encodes CASSDLGGTNEKLFF.

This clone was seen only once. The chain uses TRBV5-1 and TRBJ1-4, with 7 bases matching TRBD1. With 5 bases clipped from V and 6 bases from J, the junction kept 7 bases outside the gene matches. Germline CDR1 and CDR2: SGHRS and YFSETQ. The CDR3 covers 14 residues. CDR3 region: CASSYRGKDEKLFF. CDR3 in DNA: TGCGCCAGCAGTTACAGGGGTAAAGATGAAAAACTGTTTTTT.

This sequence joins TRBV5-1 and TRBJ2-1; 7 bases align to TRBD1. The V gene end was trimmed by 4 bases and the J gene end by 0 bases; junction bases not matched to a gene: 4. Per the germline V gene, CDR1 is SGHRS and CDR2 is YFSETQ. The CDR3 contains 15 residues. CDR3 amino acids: CASSPGQTSYNEQFF. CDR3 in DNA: TGCGCCAGCAGCCCGGGACAGACCTCCTACAATGAGCAGTTCTTC. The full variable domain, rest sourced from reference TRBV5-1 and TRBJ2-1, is KAGVTQTPRYLIKTRGQQVTLSCSPISGHRSVSWYQQTPGQGLQFLFEYFSETQRNKGNFPGRFSGRQFSNSRSEMNVSTLELGDSALYLCASSPGQTSYNEQFFGPGTRLTVL.